These 7 T cell receptor beta chains were all obtained from the same sample, sequenced in a study of graft-versus-host responses after intestinal transplantation. These receptors have no known antigen. Assay: immunoSEQ multiplex PCR; the TCRdb copy retains only in-frame clones and omits some. The sample holds tens of thousands of clones, about 89% seen once. The sequences come from unstimulated CD4+ T cells sorted from spleen or lymph node cells, collected before intestinal transplant. The source of these receptors is a human donor who received an intestinal transplant.

The chain is built from TRBV6-6 and TRBJ1-6, with TRBD1 matching over 8 bases. Losses at the gene ends were 4 bases for V and 7 bases for J; bases not matched to a gene: 3. There are 14 residues in the CDR3. Germline V gives CDR1 MNHNY, CDR2 SVGAGI (reference sequence). The CDR3 region has the DNA TGTGCCAGCAGTTGGACAGGGAGAAATTCACCCCTCCACTTT. Amino acid sequence: CASSWTGRNSPLHF.

Notes on this clone: Relative to the germline gene, one junction end is altered; a read error may explain this. The genes are TRBV5-1 and TRBJ2-4; D gene uncertain. This CDR3 has 14 amino acids. CDR1 SGHRS and CDR2 YFSETQ come from the germline V gene. The CDR3, as DNA: TGCGCCAGCAGCTTGACCGGGTCGGAAAACATTCAGCACTTC. It specifies CASSLTGSENIQHF.

In its sample, this clone was seen a few times. This sequence joins TRBV30 and TRBJ1-3, with TRBD1 identical over 7 bases. CDR3 length: 16 residues. The germline CDR1 and CDR2 sequences are GTSNPN and SVGIG (reference sequence). Losses at the gene ends were 3 bases for V and 0 bases for J; bases not matched to a gene: 8. The CDR3 sequence is CAWSGGQISSGNTIYF. The CDR3 bases are TGTGCCTGGAGCGGGGGACAGATTTCCTCTGGAAACACCATATATTTT.

The chain recombines TRBV27 with TRBJ2-7, with 8 positions matching TRBD1. This CDR3 comprises 18 residues. Per the germline V gene, CDR1 is MNHEY and CDR2 is SMNVEV (reference sequence). The ends lost 5 bases at V and 6 bases at J; junction bases unmatched: 21. The CDR3 nucleotides read TGTGCCAGCAGTCCTACCCTAGGACAGGGCGGTCAATTCGGCGAGCAGTACTTC. This translates into CASSPTLGQGGQFGEQYF.

V and J are TRBV19 and TRBJ2-5, with 11 positions matching TRBD2. V shed 4 bases and J 5 bases; nucleotides not matched to a gene: 9. This CDR3 comprises 16 residues. The germline V gene encodes CDR1 LNHDA and CDR2 SQIVND (reference sequence). The CDR3 DNA reads TGTGCCAGTAGTAAAACCTATAGCGGGGGGGCCGAGACCCAGTACTTC. Protein product: CASSKTYSGGAETQYF.

J is TRBJ1-2 and V is TRBV28; D call uncertain. V shed 2 bases and J shed 3 bases, with 13 bases lying between them. The CDR3 has 15 amino acids. The V gene's germline CDR1 is MDHEN and CDR2 SYDVKM. In nucleotides, the CDR3 is TGTGCCAGCAGTTTAGTGGAGGGTAAGGACTATGGCTACACCTTC. This encodes CASSLVEGKDYGYTF.

The rearrangement uses TRBV11-2 and TRBJ1-3; 7 bases are a match to TRBD1. This CDR3 is built from 16 residues. Looked up from germline, CDR1 is SGHAT and CDR2 is FQNNGV. Trimming cost V 5 bases and J 0 bases; bases outside gene matches: 7. The CDR3 protein is CASSPLDRVSGNTIYF. The CDR3 region has the DNA TGTGCCAGCAGCCCACTCGACAGGGTCTCTGGAAACACCATATATTTT.